This T cell receptor (beta chain) was sequenced during a study of a mutant IDH1 vaccine in newly diagnosed glioma. Findings of the study overall: Vaccine-induced responses were seen in roughly 93% of patients, spanning several MHC alleles.

This CDR3 is 16 amino acids long. The germline V gene has CDR1 MGHDK and CDR2 SYGVNS. V dropped 3 bases and J dropped 7; count of bases not matched to a gene: 11. Remarks on this clone: What it recognizes is unknown.

The protocol was immunoSEQ multiplex PCR, while the TCRdb copy is restricted to in-frame clones and leaves out a portion. In the table there are about 31,000 clones, 70% to 85% of which are singletons. Time point meaning: week 35, safety follow-up. Doses comprised 300 ug of mutant IDH1 20-mer peptide each, plus topical imiquimod. The receptor was derived from a man aged 25 to 40 with glioma. This sequence joins TRBV25-1 and TRBJ2-2; 7 bases map to TRBD1. Material: PBMCs, obtained from a glioma patient whose treatment included an IDH1 peptide vaccine. The CDR3 here is CASSDKGARVIGELFF. CDR3 nucleotide sequence: TGTGCCAGCAGTGACAAGGGGGCGCGAGTAATCGGGGAGCTGTTTTTT. Using reference TRBV25-1 and TRBJ2-2 for the parts outside the CDR3, the full variable domain is EADIYQTPRYLVIGTGKKITLECSQTMGHDKMYWYQQDPGMELHLIHYSYGVNSTEKGDLSSESTVSRIRTEHFPLTLESARPSHTSQYLCASSDKGARVIGELFFGEGSRLTVL.